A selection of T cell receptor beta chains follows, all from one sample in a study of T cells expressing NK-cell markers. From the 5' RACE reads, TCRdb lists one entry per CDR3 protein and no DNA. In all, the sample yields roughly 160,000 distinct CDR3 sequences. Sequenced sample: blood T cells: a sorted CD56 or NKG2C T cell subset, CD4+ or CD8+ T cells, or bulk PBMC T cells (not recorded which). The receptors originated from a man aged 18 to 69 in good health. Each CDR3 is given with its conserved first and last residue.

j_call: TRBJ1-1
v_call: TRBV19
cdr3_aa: CASSGVTGERTEAFF

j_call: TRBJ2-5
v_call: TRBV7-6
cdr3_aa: CASSLDIALPTLETQYF

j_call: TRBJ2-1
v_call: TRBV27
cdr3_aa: CASSLSTGLRFF

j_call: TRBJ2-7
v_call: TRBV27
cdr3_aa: CASAGGGAHEQYF

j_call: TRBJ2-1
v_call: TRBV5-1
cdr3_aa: CASSLLAGAGDEQFF

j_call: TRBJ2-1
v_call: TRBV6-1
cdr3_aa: CASKPGGLNEQFF

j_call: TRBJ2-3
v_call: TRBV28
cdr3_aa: CASSPPGDTQYF

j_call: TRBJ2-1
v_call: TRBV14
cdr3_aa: CASSQELSAGGPLSSYNEQFF

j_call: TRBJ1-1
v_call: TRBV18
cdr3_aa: CASSPTFYRVLNTEAFF

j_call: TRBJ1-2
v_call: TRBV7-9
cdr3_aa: CASSLSLAQGYTF